One T cell receptor (beta chain) is described in this entry. Its matching antigen is unknown. Trimming shortened V by 4 bases and J by 9 bases, and 6 bases separated the two germline ends. This CDR3 has 10 residues. The data originate from a study of post-analysis software for immune sequencing data. Overall study context: There were relapsing-remitting, secondary progressive and progressive-relapsing multiple sclerosis among the disease courses included.

Study conclusions and caveats: Diversity measured as normalized Chao1 was significantly lower in multiple sclerosis patients than in controls. Five TRBV segments were significantly more frequent in patients than in controls. TRBV5-6, TRBV5-1 and TRBV20-1 were among these segments.

Libraries were made from TCR beta cDNA, and they carried unique molecular identifiers. MiXCR was run by TCRdb on the PCR reads, yielding one entry per CDR3 protein. The sample lists 180,000 or so distinct CDR3 sequences; roughly 30% were seen once. Sequencing was done on a sample of blood. This sequence was found in a girl younger than 18 with multiple sclerosis. V is TRBV12-3 or TRBV12-4 and J is TRBJ2-5; D gene ambiguous. The CDR3 coding sequence is TGTGCCAGCAGTTGGGTGGCCCAGTACTTC. Its translation: CASSWVAQYF.